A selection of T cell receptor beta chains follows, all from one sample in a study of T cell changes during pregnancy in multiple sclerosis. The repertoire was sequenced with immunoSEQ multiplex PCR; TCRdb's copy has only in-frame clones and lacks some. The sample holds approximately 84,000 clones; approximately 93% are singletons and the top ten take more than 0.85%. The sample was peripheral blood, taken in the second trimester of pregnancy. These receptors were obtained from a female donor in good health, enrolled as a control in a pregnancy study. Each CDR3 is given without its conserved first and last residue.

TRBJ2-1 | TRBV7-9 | ASRPFIHPANHEQF
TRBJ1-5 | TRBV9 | ASSVDMGQNQPQH
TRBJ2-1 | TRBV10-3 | AISEPGGQASDEQF
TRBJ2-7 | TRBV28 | ASSQGALNEQY
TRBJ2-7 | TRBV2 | ASSEAGLGYEQY
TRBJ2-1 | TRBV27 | ASSLSGGYEQF
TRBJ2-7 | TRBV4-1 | ASSHATPGQGGGVSYEQY
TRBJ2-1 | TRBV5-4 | ASSPQGLPGNEQF
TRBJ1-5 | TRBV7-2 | ASSRAINQPQH
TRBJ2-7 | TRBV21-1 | ASSKVPSGIYEQY
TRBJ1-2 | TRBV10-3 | AISESPGAGSDGYT
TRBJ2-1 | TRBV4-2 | ASSQEGELTSGSSSEQF
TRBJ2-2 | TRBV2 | ASAATYTGELF
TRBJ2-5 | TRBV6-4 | ASSRLAGGQETQY
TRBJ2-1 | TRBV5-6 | ASSLAGAGAARNEQF
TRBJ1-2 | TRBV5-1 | ASGRTGKVDGYT
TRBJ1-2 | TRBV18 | ASSPVGQGAEGYT
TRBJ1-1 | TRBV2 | ASSEIRVSFTEAF
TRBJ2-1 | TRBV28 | ASSPQQRMLNEQF
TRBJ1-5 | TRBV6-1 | ASSIQGMGQPQH
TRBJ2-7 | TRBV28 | ASTSGGSRYEQY
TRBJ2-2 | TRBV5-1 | ASSLLGEGNTGELF
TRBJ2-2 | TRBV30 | AWSSSPGELF
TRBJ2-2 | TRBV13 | ASSFAAAENTGELF
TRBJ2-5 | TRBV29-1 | SVLGTRTRSQETQY
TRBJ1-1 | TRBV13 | ASSLARTGNTEAF